One and the same sample provided the 11 T cell receptor beta chains below, sequenced in a study of T cell repertoires in cytomegalovirus infection. In TCRdb, the reads were re-called with MiXCR into one record per CDR3 protein. This sample has fewer than 550,000 distinct CDR3 sequences, with approximately 31% found just once. The source material was PBMCs. These receptor sequences come from a human donor in good health (CMV status not recorded). Some clones in this sample may be carry-over from other donors' samples.

As regards this clonotype: A much larger clone sits a single nucleotide away, making a read error possible. The chain couples TRBV7-2 to TRBJ2-7; D tentatively reads TRBD1 or TRBD2 (7 bases each). Germline-derived CDR1 and CDR2 are SGHTA and FQGNSA. Trimming cost V 7 bases and J 4 bases, with 20 bases left between them. The CDR3 has 15 residues. The CDR3 region has the DNA TGTGCCAGCACCCAGGGGGGGGCCAACGTATACGAGCAGTACTTC. Amino acid sequence: CASTQGGANVYEQYF.

Concerning this clonotype: Its ends do not fully match the called genes, so a read error is possible. This chain links TRBV6-2 or TRBV6-3 with TRBJ2-5; D gene uncertain. CDR3 length: 11 amino acids. Germline V gene lookup returns CDR1 MNHEY and CDR2 SVGEGT. The CDR3 sequence: CDSSYPETQYF. The CDR3 DNA follows: TGTGACAGCAGTTACCCCGAGACCCAGTACTTC.

This sequence joins TRBV4-3 and TRBJ2-2; TRBD2 might be the D (5 bases). The CDR3 spans 14 residues. The V gene lost 4 bases and the J gene lost 7 bases, with 13 bases spanning the gap. The germline V gene has CDR1 LGHNA and CDR2 YSLEER. The DNA of the CDR3 is TGCGCCAGCAGCCTTAGAGGACTGGGCGGGGAGCTGTTTTTT. This codes for CASSLRGLGGELFF.

For this clonotype: A much larger clone lies a single base off, so this may be a read error. The V gene is TRBV20-1, the J gene TRBJ2-3, with a possible D match to TRBD1 (6 bases). V gave up 3 bases and J gave up 0 bases, with 16 bases separating them. The CDR3 is 16 amino acids. CDR1 DFQATT and CDR2 SNEGSKA come from the germline V gene (reference sequence). CDR3 protein: CSASWTVGISTDTQYF. The CDR3 nucleotides read TGCAGTGCTAGTTGGACAGTGGGGATTAGCACAGATACGCAGTATTTT.

This clonotype occurred once. This rearrangement joins TRBV5-1 to TRBJ2-2; TRBD2 aligns across 13 bases. Germline V CDR1 and CDR2: SGHRS, YFSETQ. This CDR3 region has 18 residues. Germline trimming cut 4 bases from V and 4 bases from J; bases unmatched to any gene: 10. The CDR3 DNA is TGCGCCAGCAGCCTGGGACTAGCGGGGACCGTCGTCACCGGGGAGCTGTTTTTT. It specifies CASSLGLAGTVVTGELFF.

This clonotype was counted a few times. The rearrangement joins TRBV12-3 or TRBV12-4 to TRBJ2-3; D may be TRBD2 (7 bases). CDR3 length: 13 residues. V was pared by 4 bases and J by 6 bases, with 11 bases between. The CDR3 sequence: CASSWAGADTQYF. CDR3 nucleotide sequence: TGTGCCAGCAGTTGGGCGGGGGCGGATACGCAGTATTTT.

The chain joins TRBV5-4 to TRBJ2-1; no reliable D call. CDR3 length: 15 residues. Per germline, CDR1 SGHNT and CDR2 YYREEE (reference sequence). The V and J ends lost 7 bases and 10 bases respectively, with 24 bases between them. CDR3 sequence reads: CASRQGGGTLGEQFF. CDR3 bases: TGTGCCAGCCGTCAAGGTGGCGGTACCCTGGGGGAGCAGTTCTTC.

This clonotype was counted many times. The V gene is TRBV11-2, the J gene TRBJ1-1, with D possibly being TRBD1 (5 bases). The CDR3 consists of 17 residues. Trimming shortened V by 2 bases and J by 1 base, and 17 bases separated the two germline ends. Germline V gene lookup returns CDR1 SGHAT and CDR2 FQNNGV. Here the CDR3 DNA reads TGTGCCAGCAGCTTAAAAACACGACAGTCCCGGAACACTGAAGCTTTCTTT. Encoded protein: CASSLKTRQSRNTEAFF.

A few counts support this clonotype. The V and J genes are TRBV19 and TRBJ2-1; D tentatively reads TRBD1 or TRBD2 (5 bases each). This CDR3 is built from 11 residues. The germline V and J ends were trimmed by 4 bases and 9 bases, with 7 bases remaining between them. The germline gives CDR1 LNHDA, CDR2 SQIVND (reference sequence). For the CDR3, the DNA is TGTGCCAGTAGTAGGGGGACTGAGCAGTTCTTC. It translates to CASSRGTEQFF.

J is TRBJ2-5 and V is TRBV6-1; D gene unclear. Germline V gives CDR1 MNHNS, CDR2 SASEGT. The germline V and J ends were trimmed by 2 bases and 4 bases, with 17 bases remaining between them. The CDR3 totals 16 residues. This CDR3 reads CASSEKGPRSTETQYF. CDR3 bases: TGTGCCAGCAGTGAAAAGGGTCCGCGGTCGACAGAGACCCAGTACTTC.

A remark on this clonotype: The missing conserved phenylalanine or tryptophan at the end of this CDR3 makes a read error likely. The J gene is TRBJ1-6, the V gene TRBV6-1; the D gene is possibly TRBD1 (6 bases). The ends were cut back, 11 bases at V and 5 bases at J, with 19 bases in the middle. From germline, CDR1 is MNHNS and CDR2 SASEGT. The CDR3 contains 15 residues. The CDR3 nucleotides read TGTGCCTCTGCTCGGGGGGCCGGGGATAATTCACCCCTCCACTTG. Its translation is CASARGAGDNSPLHL.